This entry lists 10 T cell receptor beta chains sequenced from one sample in a study of control samples from healthy donors and cancer patients. Produced via immunoSEQ multiplex PCR; TCRdb's table is partial and in-frame only. In the table there are about 79,000 clones, roughly 93% of which are singletons. Sequencing was performed on PBMCs. The receptors derive from a middle-aged woman with lung cancer.

J is TRBJ1-1 and V is TRBV29-1; the D is unclear. The CDR3 loop spans 13 amino acids. Germline V gene lookup returns CDR1 SQVTM and CDR2 ANQGSEA. Trimming took off 1 base at V and 5 bases at J, with 11 bases between the two ends. The CDR3 reads CSVEGGAETEAFF. The CDR3 DNA reads as TGCAGCGTTGAAGGGGGTGCGGAGACTGAAGCTTTCTTT. Based on the CDR3 plus reference TRBV29-1 and TRBJ1-1, the full variable domain is SAVISQKPSRDICQRGTSLTIQCQVDSQVTMMFWYRQQPGQSLTLIATANQGSEATYESGFVIDKFPISRPNLTFSTLTVSNMSPEDSSIYLCSVEGGAETEAFFGQGTRLTVV.

V gene TRBV30 combines with J gene TRBJ1-5; D not resolved. The CDR3 is 13 amino acids. Trimming removed 2 bases from V and 8 bases from J, with 13 bases in between. CDR1 and CDR2 (germline): GTSNPN, SVGIG (reference sequence). CDR3 protein: CAWSIKLGKPQHF. CDR3 nucleotides: TGTGCCTGGAGTATCAAGTTAGGGAAGCCCCAGCATTTT.

V and J are TRBV27 and TRBJ2-1, with D uncertain. CDR3 length equals 14 residues. V lost 2 bases, J lost 6 bases, and 11 bases lay in between. The germline CDR1 and CDR2 sequences are MNHEY and SMNVEV (reference sequence). CDR3 loop: CASSLGVYGNEQFF. CDR3 in DNA: TGTGCCAGCAGTTTAGGGGTTTACGGCAATGAGCAGTTCTTC.

V usage is TRBV7-2 and J usage is TRBJ1-1; no firm D call. Germline CDR1 SGHTA, CDR2 FQGNSA. The CDR3 has 16 amino acids. V dropped 5 bases and J dropped 3 bases, with 19 bases sitting between them. The CDR3 loop is CASSLRGLDSHTEAFF. Written as DNA, the CDR3 is TGTGCCAGCAGCCTAAGAGGGTTAGACTCACACACTGAAGCTTTCTTT.

A remark on this clone: This clone may be a read error of a much larger clone one base away. This chain links TRBV6-5 with TRBJ2-7; weak D call: TRBD1 (6 bases). Germline V gives CDR1 MNHEY, CDR2 SVGAGI. This CDR3 has 13 amino acids. The V end was cut by 6 bases, the J end by 2 bases, with 11 bases between. The CDR3 protein is CASSLGQPYEQYF. CDR3 nucleotide sequence: TGTGCCAGCAGCCTTGGACAGCCCTACGAGCAGTACTTC.

The chain links TRBV25-1 to TRBJ1-1, with no clear D. CDR1 and CDR2 (germline): MGHDK, SYGVNS. This CDR3 spans 13 amino acids. The V end was cut by 6 bases, the J end by 2 bases, with 10 bases between. CDR3 region: CASSGGGNTEAFF. DNA of the CDR3: TGTGCCAGCAGCGGCGGCGGAAACACTGAAGCTTTCTTT.

The chain joins TRBV30 to TRBJ1-1, with 9 bases identical to TRBD1. Unmatched junction bases numbered 8, after V lost 3 bases and J lost 0 bases. Germline loops: CDR1 GTSNPN, CDR2 SVGIG (reference sequence). There are 16 residues in the CDR3. DNA for the CDR3: TGTGCCTGGAGCCATCGGACAGGGGCGTTGAACACTGAAGCTTTCTTT. It is translated as CAWSHRTGALNTEAFF.

The chain employs TRBV23-1 and TRBJ2-1; 8 nucleotides match TRBD2. TRBV23-1 is designated an ORF whose function remains uncertain. V lost 4 bases to trimming and J lost 8 bases; unmatched junction nucleotides: 16. The CDR3 has 17 amino acids. The CDR3 here is CASSPSAGTSLSDEQFF. The DNA of the CDR3 is TGCGCCAGCAGTCCCAGCGCGGGGACTAGTCTCTCCGATGAGCAGTTCTTC.

V and J are TRBV29-1 and TRBJ2-1, with 10 bases matching TRBD1. This CDR3 comprises 14 residues. Losses at the gene ends were 3 bases for V and 6 bases for J; bases not matched to a gene: 5. CDR1 and CDR2 (germline): SQVTM, ANQGSEA. The CDR3 coding sequence is TGCAGCGTTGAGGGACAGGGGACCCCCAATGAGCAGTTCTTC. It yields the protein CSVEGQGTPNEQFF.

This clone was picked up one time. The genes are TRBV28 and TRBJ1-2; TRBD1 is a possible D gene (5 bases). Per germline, CDR1 MDHEN and CDR2 SYDVKM. Trimming pared 4 bases from V and 6 bases from J, leaving 15 bases between. The CDR3 covers 14 residues. The CDR3 protein is CASSSPGRGDGYTF. Written as DNA, the CDR3 is TGTGCCAGCAGTTCCCCGGGGAGGGGAGATGGCTACACCTTC.